This T cell receptor beta chain is from a study of T-cell reconstitution after alpha-beta-depleted transplantation in children. Notes on the study in general: Expanded clones from the graft, numbering several hundred, reportedly supplied alpha-beta T cells about two months after transplant. Several patients had high TCRbeta diversity at day 60; it came from surviving recipient T cells and thymic progenitors. T-cell numbers and diversity one year post-transplant derived largely from freshly generated T cells.

Concerning this clonotype: Its specificity is unknown.

TCRbeta library construction was performed incorporating unique molecular identifiers. TCRdb analysed the PCR reads with MiXCR anew, one entry per CDR3 protein. Of some 200,000 distinct CDR3 sequences listed, roughly 8.1% are singletons. Looked up from germline, CDR1 is SGHTA and CDR2 is FQGNSA. V lost 6 bases, J lost 5 bases, and 16 bases lay in between. The CDR3 is made up of 14 amino acids. Source: PBMCs, mostly from graft donor cells, taken 360 days after TCRalphabeta/CD19-depleted stem cell transplant. The V and J genes are TRBV7-2 and TRBJ2-5; D gene uncertain. The clonotype was recovered from a male patient under 10 years old who had a stem cell transplant for acute myeloid leukemia, so the T cells may come from the graft donor. In DNA, the CDR3 is TGTGCCAGCAGACTCGGGCCAGGAGTGGAGACCCAGTACTTC. Its protein is CASRLGPGVETQYF.